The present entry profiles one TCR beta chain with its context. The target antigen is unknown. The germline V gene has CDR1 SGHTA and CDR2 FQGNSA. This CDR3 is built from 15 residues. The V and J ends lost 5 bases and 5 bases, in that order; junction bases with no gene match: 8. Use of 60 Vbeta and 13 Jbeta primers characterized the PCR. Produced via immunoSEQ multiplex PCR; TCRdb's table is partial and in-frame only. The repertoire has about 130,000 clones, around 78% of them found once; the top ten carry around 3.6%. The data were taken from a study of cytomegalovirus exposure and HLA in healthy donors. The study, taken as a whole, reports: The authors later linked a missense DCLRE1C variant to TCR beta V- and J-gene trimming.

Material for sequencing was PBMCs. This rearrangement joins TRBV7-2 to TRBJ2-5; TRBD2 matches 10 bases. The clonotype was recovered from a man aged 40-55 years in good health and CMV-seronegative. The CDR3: CASSRLAGGWETQYF. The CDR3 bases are TGTGCCAGCAGCCGACTAGCGGGTGGGTGGGAGACCCAGTACTTC.